Listed below are T cell receptor beta chains from one sample, sequenced in a study of blood T cell repertoires in COVID-19. Only in-frame clones appear in the TCRdb table, and some are missing; sequencing was by immunoSEQ multiplex PCR. The sample shows about 120,000 clones, around 80% of them seen only once. The material sequenced was peripheral blood. The receptors here all came from a man aged 70 or older with acute or convalescent COVID-19. CDR3s include the opening cysteine and the closing phenylalanine or tryptophan. D genes are given only for firm matches. Size values are once, few and many counts, or a class for expanded clones, and some rows have none.

CDR3aa | CDR3nt | d_gene | v_gene | abundance | j_gene
CASSEVPGQGRYEQYF | TGTGCCAGCAGTGAAGTTCCGGGACAGGGGAGGTACGAGCAGTACTTC | TRBD1 | TRBV6-1 | NA | TRBJ2-7
CASSHSPGGAYEQYF | TGTGCCAGCAGCCATTCCCCAGGGGGAGCCTACGAGCAGTACTTC | TRBD1 | TRBV3-1/TRBV3-2 | NA | TRBJ2-7
CASSVPRGTGQSAYRDQPQHF | TGTGCCAGCAGCGTTCCTCGTGGGACAGGCCAAAGTGCCTATCGGGACCAGCCCCAGCATTTT | NA | TRBV21-1 | NA | TRBJ1-5
CASSIRPTGVPYNEQFF | TGTGCCAGTAGTATAAGGCCGACAGGGGTACCCTACAATGAGCAGTTCTTC | TRBD1 | TRBV19 | once | TRBJ2-1
CASSSTANTEAFF | TGTGCCAGCTCATCTACAGCGAACACTGAAGCTTTCTTT | NA | TRBV18 | once | TRBJ1-1
CAIWGDSGNTIYF | TGTGCCATTTGGGGGGACTCTGGAAACACCATATATTTT | NA | TRBV10-3 | NA | TRBJ1-3
CASRGGTSSRTQYF | TGTGCCAGTAGGGGGGGGACCTCGTCACGGACCCAGTACTTC | TRBD2 | TRBV19 | NA | TRBJ2-5
CASSYSTDNPYEQYF | TGTGCCAGCAGTTACTCGACGGACAACCCCTACGAGCAGTACTTC | NA | TRBV6-5 | once | TRBJ2-7
CASSPTVAGYSGELFF | TGTGCCAGCAGCCCTACCGTCGCGGGGTACTCCGGGGAGCTGTTTTTT | NA | TRBV7-3 | NA | TRBJ2-2
CSVVGGVLYGYTF | TGCAGCGTGGTTGGGGGCGTTCTCTATGGCTACACCTTC | NA | TRBV29-1 | NA | TRBJ1-2
CASSRLRQGVYEQYF | TGTGCCAGCAGCCGCCTAAGGCAGGGGGTCTACGAGCAGTACTTC | TRBD1 | TRBV7-8 | few | TRBJ2-7
CASSPGGNEQYF | TGTGCCAGCTCACCAGGGGGGAACGAGCAGTACTTC | NA | TRBV18 | NA | TRBJ2-7
CASRGAGDTQYF | TGTGCCAGCCGGGGGGCAGGGGATACGCAGTATTTT | NA | TRBV28 | NA | TRBJ2-3
CASSPPGQGYEQYF | TGTGCCAGCTCACCTCCGGGACAGGGCTACGAGCAGTACTTC | TRBD1 | TRBV18 | NA | TRBJ2-7
CASRFRDNQPQHF | TGTGCCAGTAGGTTCAGGGACAATCAGCCCCAGCATTTT | NA | TRBV19 | NA | TRBJ1-5
CASSPAERLGGSSGNTIYF | TGTGCCAGCAGCCCTGCTGAACGTTTAGGCGGTAGCTCTGGAAACACCATATATTTT | NA | TRBV3-1/TRBV3-2 | NA | TRBJ1-3
CASSQQQNYGYTF | TGTGCCAGCAGCCAACAACAGAACTATGGCTACACCTTC | NA | TRBV3-1/TRBV3-2 | NA | TRBJ1-2
CASSPVAGSETQYF | TGTGCCAGCAGCCCCGTTGCGGGGTCGGAGACCCAGTACTTC | NA | TRBV4-2 | NA | TRBJ2-5
CASSARQGYYNEQFF | TGTGCCAGCAGCGCGAGACAGGGGTACTACAATGAGCAGTTCTTC | TRBD1 | TRBV7-2 | NA | TRBJ2-1
CASSLSVYRGREKLFF | TGTGCCAGCAGTTTATCGGTCTACAGGGGGCGAGAAAAACTGTTTTTT | TRBD1 | TRBV27 | NA | TRBJ1-4
CASSYGQGDYGYTF | TGTGCCAGCAGCTACGGACAGGGGGACTATGGCTACACCTTC | TRBD1 | TRBV7-9 | NA | TRBJ1-2
CASRRARLESETQYF | TGTGCCAGCAGGCGAGCCAGACTAGAAAGTGAGACCCAGTACTTC | NA | TRBV6-5 | NA | TRBJ2-5
CSVVTGTRGEKLFF | TGCAGCGTTGTAACCGGGACGAGGGGGGAAAAACTGTTTTTT | NA | TRBV29-1 | NA | TRBJ1-4
CASSLQGGPQETQYF | TGTGCCAGCAGCTTACAAGGCGGCCCCCAAGAGACCCAGTACTTC | NA | TRBV7-3 | NA | TRBJ2-5
CASSGTVVGYTF | TGTGCCAGCAGTGGGACAGTGGTAGGCTACACCTTC | TRBD1 | TRBV12-3/TRBV12-4 | once | TRBJ1-2
CAISDRGRGQGGSPLHF | TGTGCCATCAGTGATAGGGGTAGGGGACAGGGGGGATCACCCCTCCACTTT | TRBD1 | TRBV10-3 | once | TRBJ1-6
CASNSQRAQAFF | TGTGCCAGCAACTCACAGAGGGCTCAAGCTTTCTTT | NA | TRBV28 | NA | TRBJ1-1
CATSSYGQGGTEAFF | TGTGCCACCAGCAGCTATGGACAGGGGGGCACTGAAGCTTTCTTT | TRBD1 | TRBV15 | NA | TRBJ1-1
CASSETWSGETQYF | TGTGCCAGCAGTGAAACTTGGAGCGGAGAGACCCAGTACTTC | NA | TRBV6-1 | NA | TRBJ2-5
CASSATGQGALTGELFF | TGTGCCAGCAGCGCGACCGGACAGGGGGCTTTGACCGGGGAGCTGTTTTTT | TRBD1 | TRBV9 | NA | TRBJ2-2
CASSQSMRHANYGYTF | TGCGCCAGCAGTCAATCGATGCGGCACGCTAACTATGGCTACACCTTC | NA | TRBV23-1 | NA | TRBJ1-2
CASTSGKGNQPQHF | TGTGCCAGCACCTCCGGGAAGGGCAATCAGCCCCAGCATTTT | NA | TRBV6-5 | NA | TRBJ1-5
CASSTNGRGTEKLFF | TGTGCCAGTAGTACTAACGGACGGGGGACTGAAAAACTGTTTTTT | NA | TRBV19 | once | TRBJ1-4
CASRAAGTGGANTGELFF | TGTGCCAGTAGGGCAGCCGGGACAGGGGGCGCGAACACCGGGGAGCTGTTTTTT | TRBD1 | TRBV19 | NA | TRBJ2-2
CASSQESSGAGGIGYGYTF | TGCGCCAGCAGCCAAGAGTCGAGTGGGGCAGGGGGCATTGGCTATGGCTACACCTTC | TRBD1 | TRBV4-1 | NA | TRBJ1-2
CAISGGPEDGYTF | TGTGCCATCAGTGGAGGCCCGGAAGATGGCTACACCTTC | NA | TRBV10-3 | NA | TRBJ1-2
CASSRPGGLGLADTQYF | TGTGCCAGCAGCCGTCCGGGCGGGTTAGGGTTGGCAGATACGCAGTATTTT | NA | TRBV5-4 | NA | TRBJ2-3
CAISEDREYNTEAFF | TGTGCCATCAGTGAGGACAGGGAATATAACACTGAAGCTTTCTTT | TRBD1 | TRBV10-3 | NA | TRBJ1-1
CASSEGGTEAFF | TGTGCCAGCAGTGAGGGGGGCACTGAAGCTTTCTTT | NA | TRBV6-1 | NA | TRBJ1-1
CATKGGVSTDTQYF | TGTGCCACCAAAGGGGGGGTTAGCACAGATACGCAGTATTTT | NA | TRBV5-4 | few | TRBJ2-3
CASSFHTGRGGGELFF | TGTGCCAGCAGTTTTCACACTGGGAGGGGAGGCGGGGAGCTGTTTTTT | TRBD2 | TRBV28 | once | TRBJ2-2
CATSDWISERPSNQLNYGYTF | TGTGCCACCAGTGATTGGATCAGCGAAAGACCCAGCAATCAACTTAACTATGGCTACACCTTC | NA | TRBV24-1 | once | TRBJ1-2
CATGTGTYEQYF | TGTGCCACCGGGACAGGAACCTACGAGCAGTACTTC | TRBD1 | TRBV10-3 | NA | TRBJ2-7
CASSLAVQHNSPLHF | TGTGCCAGCAGCTTGGCCGTACAGCATAATTCACCCCTCCACTTT | NA | TRBV5-6 | NA | TRBJ1-6
CAWSPTGTLRGETQYF | TGTGCCTGGAGTCCTACCGGAACGTTACGAGGAGAGACCCAGTACTTC | NA | TRBV30 | NA | TRBJ2-5
CASSMPGVGNQPQHF | TGTGCCAGTAGTATGCCCGGGGTCGGCAATCAGCCCCAGCATTTT | NA | TRBV19 | NA | TRBJ1-5
CASSLTSGGSGHGYTF | TGTGCCAGCAGCTTAACCTCAGGGGGCTCAGGACATGGCTACACCTTC | TRBD1 | TRBV7-9 | NA | TRBJ1-2
CASSLGQGSSGNTIYF | TGTGCCAGCAGCTTGGGACAGGGGAGCTCTGGAAACACCATATATTTT | TRBD1 | TRBV13 | NA | TRBJ1-3
CASSPPGHGNNYGYTF | TGTGCCAGCAGCCCCCCGGGACATGGGAATAACTATGGCTACACCTTC | NA | TRBV5-4 | NA | TRBJ1-2
CASAPGQGGPASSGANVLTF | TGTGCCAGCGCACCCGGACAGGGTGGCCCGGCGTCCTCTGGGGCCAACGTCCTGACTTTC | TRBD1 | TRBV18 | NA | TRBJ2-6
CASTPQGFTEAFF | TGTGCCAGCACCCCACAGGGTTTCACTGAAGCTTTCTTT | NA | TRBV6-2/TRBV6-3 | NA | TRBJ1-1
CASSMGDRGTYEQYF | TGTGCCAGCTCAATGGGGGACAGGGGGACCTACGAGCAGTACTTC | TRBD1 | TRBV18 | few | TRBJ2-7
CASSAPMASRLTDTQYF | TGTGCCAGCAGCGCCCCCATGGCTAGCCGGTTAACAGATACGCAGTATTTT | NA | TRBV9 | NA | TRBJ2-3
CASSWTGSTEAFF | TGTGCCAGCAGCTGGACAGGGAGCACTGAAGCTTTCTTT | TRBD1 | TRBV5-6 | NA | TRBJ1-1
CASRLRETQYF | TGCGCCAGCAGGCTACGAGAGACCCAGTACTTC | NA | TRBV10-2 | NA | TRBJ2-5
CASSPLWGGADTQYF | TGTGCCAGCAGCCCCCTATGGGGGGGAGCAGATACGCAGTATTTT | TRBD2 | TRBV7-2 | NA | TRBJ2-3
CASSLSRPSSYEQYF | TGTGCCAGCAGTTTGAGCCGACCTAGCTCCTACGAGCAGTACTTC | NA | TRBV27 | NA | TRBJ2-7
CASSLGDSLGEKLFF | TGCGCCAGCAGCTTAGGGGACAGCCTTGGGGAAAAACTGTTTTTT | TRBD1 | TRBV5-1 | NA | TRBJ1-4
CASSQRQVNTEAFF | TGTGCCAGCAGCCAACGACAGGTGAACACTGAAGCTTTCTTT | NA | TRBV7-2 | NA | TRBJ1-1